Sequencing of this T cell receptor beta chain was carried out in a study of blood T cells in healthy people across ages. The extraction recovered at least 5.5 micrograms of total RNA per sample. Alongside a J-beta primer mix, a sample-barcoded 5' primer served in a second PCR lasting roughly 6 to 11 cycles. TCRdb re-analysed the 5' RACE reads in MiXCR, keeping a single row per CDR3 protein. The top ten hold 20% to 25% of the sample, which has over 950,000 distinct CDR3 sequences, around 54% seen once. The CDR3 consists of 16 residues. Germline loops: CDR1 DFQATT, CDR2 SNEGSKA (reference sequence). Trimming removed 6 bases from V and 0 bases from J; junction bases left unmatched: 9.

This sequence joins TRBV20-1 and TRBJ2-3, with 10 bases lining up with TRBD2. This TCR came from a woman in her sixties or seventies in good health. The sample taken for sequencing was blood. The CDR3 DNA reads as TGCAGTGCCCTTTCCGGGACTAGCGCAAGCACAGATACGCAGTATTTT. Amino acids: CSALSGTSASTDTQYF.